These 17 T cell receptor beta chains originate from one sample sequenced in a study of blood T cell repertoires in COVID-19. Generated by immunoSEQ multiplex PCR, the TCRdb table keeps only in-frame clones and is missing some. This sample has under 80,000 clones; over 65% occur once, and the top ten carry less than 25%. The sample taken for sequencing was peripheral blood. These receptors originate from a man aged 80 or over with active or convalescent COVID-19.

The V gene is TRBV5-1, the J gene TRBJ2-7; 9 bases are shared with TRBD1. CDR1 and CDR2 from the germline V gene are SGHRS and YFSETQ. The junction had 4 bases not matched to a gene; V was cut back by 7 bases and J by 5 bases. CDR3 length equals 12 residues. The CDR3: CASGTGHHEQYF. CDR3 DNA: TGCGCCAGCGGGACAGGGCACCACGAGCAGTACTTC.

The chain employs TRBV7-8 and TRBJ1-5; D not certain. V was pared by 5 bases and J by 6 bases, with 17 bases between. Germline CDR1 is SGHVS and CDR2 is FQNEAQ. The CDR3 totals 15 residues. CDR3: CASSPDEGSGQPQHF. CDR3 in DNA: TGTGCCAGCAGCCCAGACGAGGGATCTGGTCAGCCCCAGCATTTT.

The CDR3 is CASSPTGDTEAFF. CDR3 in DNA: TGTGCCAGCAGCCCGACAGGGGACACTGAAGCTTTCTTT. The rearrangement uses TRBV3-1 (or the pseudogene TRBV3-2) and TRBJ1-1; 8 bases align to TRBD1. The V gene end was trimmed by 4 bases and the J gene end by 3 bases; junction bases not matched to a gene: 1. The CDR3 sequence is 13 residues long. Germline V gene lookup returns CDR1 LGHDT and CDR2 YNNKEL (reference sequence).

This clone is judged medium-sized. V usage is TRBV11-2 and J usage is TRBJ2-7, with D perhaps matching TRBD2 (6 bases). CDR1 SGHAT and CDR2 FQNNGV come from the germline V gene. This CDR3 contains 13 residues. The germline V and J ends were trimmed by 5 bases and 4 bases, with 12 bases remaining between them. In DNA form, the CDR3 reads TGTGCCAGCAGCCTCCCGGGGGTATACGAGCAGTACTTC. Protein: CASSLPGVYEQYF.

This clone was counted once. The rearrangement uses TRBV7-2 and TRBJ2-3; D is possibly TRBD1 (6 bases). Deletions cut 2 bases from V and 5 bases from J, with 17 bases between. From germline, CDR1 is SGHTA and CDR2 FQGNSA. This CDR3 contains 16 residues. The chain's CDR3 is CASSLRLAGVGDTQYF. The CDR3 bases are TGTGCCAGCAGCTTAAGATTGGCAGGGGTAGGAGATACGCAGTATTTT.

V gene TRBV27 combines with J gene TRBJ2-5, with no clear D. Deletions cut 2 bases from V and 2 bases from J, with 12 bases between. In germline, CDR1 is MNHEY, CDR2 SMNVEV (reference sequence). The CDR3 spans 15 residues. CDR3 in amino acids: CASSLTNSFQETQYF. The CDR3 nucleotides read TGTGCCAGCAGTTTAACAAACAGTTTTCAAGAGACCCAGTACTTC.

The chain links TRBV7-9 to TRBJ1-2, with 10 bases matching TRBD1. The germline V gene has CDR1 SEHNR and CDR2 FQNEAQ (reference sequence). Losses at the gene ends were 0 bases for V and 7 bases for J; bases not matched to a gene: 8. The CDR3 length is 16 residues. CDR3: CASSLAQGQGLGGYTF. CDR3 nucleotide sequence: TGTGCCAGCAGCTTAGCGCAGGGACAGGGGCTTGGTGGCTACACCTTC.

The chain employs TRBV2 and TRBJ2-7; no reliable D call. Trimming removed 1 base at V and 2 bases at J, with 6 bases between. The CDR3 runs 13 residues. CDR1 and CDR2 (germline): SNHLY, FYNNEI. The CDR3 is CASSEGVAYEQYF. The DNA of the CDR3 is TGTGCCAGCAGTGAAGGAGTTGCCTACGAGCAGTACTTC.

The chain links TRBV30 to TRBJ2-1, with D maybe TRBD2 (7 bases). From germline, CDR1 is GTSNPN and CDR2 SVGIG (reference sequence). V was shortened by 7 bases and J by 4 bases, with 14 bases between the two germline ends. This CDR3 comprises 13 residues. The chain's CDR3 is CAYGGQEYNEQFF. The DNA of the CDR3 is TGTGCCTACGGGGGGCAGGAGTACAATGAGCAGTTCTTC.

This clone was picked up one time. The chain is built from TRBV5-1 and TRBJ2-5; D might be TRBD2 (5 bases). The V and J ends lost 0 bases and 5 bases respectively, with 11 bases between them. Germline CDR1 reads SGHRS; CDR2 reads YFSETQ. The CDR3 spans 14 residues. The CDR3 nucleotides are TGCGCCAGCAGCTTGGTACCCGGGGTCGAGACCCAGTACTTC. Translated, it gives CASSLVPGVETQYF.

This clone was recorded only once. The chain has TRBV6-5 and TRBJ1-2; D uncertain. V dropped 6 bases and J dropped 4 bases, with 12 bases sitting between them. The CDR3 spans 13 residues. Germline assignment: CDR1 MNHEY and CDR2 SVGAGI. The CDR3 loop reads CASSLPGSYGYTF. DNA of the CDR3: TGTGCCAGCAGCCTGCCGGGGAGCTATGGCTACACCTTC.

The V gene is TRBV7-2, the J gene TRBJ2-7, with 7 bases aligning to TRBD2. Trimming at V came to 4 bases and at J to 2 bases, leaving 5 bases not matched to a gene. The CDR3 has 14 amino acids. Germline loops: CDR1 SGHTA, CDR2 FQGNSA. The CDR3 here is CASSSTGTTYEQYF. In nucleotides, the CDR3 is TGTGCCAGCAGCTCAACCGGGACTACCTACGAGCAGTACTTC.

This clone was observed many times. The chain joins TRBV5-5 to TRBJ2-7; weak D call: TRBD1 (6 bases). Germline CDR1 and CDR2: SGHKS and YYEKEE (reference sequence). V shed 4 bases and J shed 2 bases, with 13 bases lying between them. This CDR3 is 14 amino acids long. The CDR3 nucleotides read TGTGCCAGCAGCCCCCTCGGACAGCCCTACGAGCAGTACTTC. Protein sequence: CASSPLGQPYEQYF.

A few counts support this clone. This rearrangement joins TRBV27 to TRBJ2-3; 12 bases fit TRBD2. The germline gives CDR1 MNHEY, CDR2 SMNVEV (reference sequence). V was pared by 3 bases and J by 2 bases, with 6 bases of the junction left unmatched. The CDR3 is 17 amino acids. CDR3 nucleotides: TGTGCCAGCAGTTTTAGGTCTAGCGGGAGGGTCACAGATACGCAGTATTTT. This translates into CASSFRSSGRVTDTQYF.

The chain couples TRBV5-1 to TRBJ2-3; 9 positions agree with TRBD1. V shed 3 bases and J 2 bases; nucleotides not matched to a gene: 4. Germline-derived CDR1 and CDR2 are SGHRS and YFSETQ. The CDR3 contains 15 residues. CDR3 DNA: TGCGCCAGCAGCTGGACAGGGGAAGACACAGATACGCAGTATTTT. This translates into CASSWTGEDTDTQYF.

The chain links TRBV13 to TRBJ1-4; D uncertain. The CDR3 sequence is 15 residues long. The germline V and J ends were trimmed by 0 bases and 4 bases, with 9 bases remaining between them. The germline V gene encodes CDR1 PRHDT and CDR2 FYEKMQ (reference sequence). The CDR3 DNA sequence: TGTGCCAGCAGCTTAGGCCTACTCCGTAATGAAAAACTGTTTTTT. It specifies CASSLGLLRNEKLFF.

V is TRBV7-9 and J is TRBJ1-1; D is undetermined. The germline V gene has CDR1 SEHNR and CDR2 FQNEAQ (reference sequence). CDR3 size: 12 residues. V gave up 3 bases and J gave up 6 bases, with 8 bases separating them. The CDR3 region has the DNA TGTGCCAGCAGCTTCGCTGAGGCTGAAGCTTTCTTT. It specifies CASSFAEAEAFF.